This TCR beta chain was found in a study of blood T cell repertoires in COVID-19. Study details: Sites in the United States, Italy and Spain provided acute and convalescent COVID-19 samples. The analysed material was cDNA or gDNA that came from T cells, B-cell-depleted T cells, or PBMCs.

Per the study methods: Amplification of reference gene primers was used by the study to estimate nucleated cell counts. Measured with immunoSEQ multiplex PCR; TCRdb has only the in-frame clones, and not every one. The V and J calls and clone size were taken over from that table, and D and trimming were inferred from the DNA. The data contain a few hundred thousand clones, about 91% of them singletons. CDR1 SNHLY and CDR2 FYNNEI come from the germline V gene. The CDR3 spans 15 residues. V lost 7 bases and J 1 base, leaving 15 bases between the germline ends. The chain uses TRBV2 and TRBJ2-3; D gene ambiguous. Material for sequencing was peripheral blood. This clonotype was sampled from a woman aged 40 to 50 who had recovered from COVID-19. In DNA, the CDR3 is TGTGCCAGCAAGCGTGGCAGCGTCGGCACAGATACGCAGTATTTT. It translates to CASKRGSVGTDTQYF.